A selection of T cell receptor beta chains follows, all from one sample in a study of PD-1 blockade in classical Hodgkin lymphoma. Clones were read by immunoSEQ multiplex PCR, and TCRdb kept only the in-frame ones, dropping some. The sample has 20,000 to 25,000 clones, around 85% seen once; the top ten hold more than 3%. The sequences come from CD4+ T cells from blood, collected before the fourth cycle of nivolumab. The receptors come from a human donor with classical Hodgkin lymphoma. The CDR3 runs from the conserved cysteine through the conserved F or W. The D gene is left open where the match is weak. Some rows have no size entry. The others give once, few or many, or a class for an expanded clone.

j_call: TRBJ1-1
v_call: TRBV7-9
d_call: TRBD1
clone_size: few
cdr3_aa: CASSSQGVHTEAFF
cdr3_nt: TGTGCCAGCAGCTCACAGGGGGTCCACACTGAAGCTTTCTTT

j_call: TRBJ2-7
v_call: TRBV18
d_call: NA
clone_size: NA
cdr3_aa: CASSPYRNSYEQYF
cdr3_nt: TGTGCCAGCTCACCCTACAGGAACTCCTACGAGCAGTACTTC

j_call: TRBJ1-6
v_call: TRBV6-6
d_call: NA
clone_size: NA
cdr3_aa: CASSLSYNSPLHF
cdr3_nt: TGTGCCAGCAGTCTTTCCTATAATTCACCCCTCCACTTT

j_call: TRBJ2-2
v_call: TRBV19
d_call: TRBD1
clone_size: NA
cdr3_aa: CASSPGQGKRELFF
cdr3_nt: TGTGCCAGTAGCCCCGGACAGGGAAAACGGGAGCTGTTTTTT

j_call: TRBJ2-5
v_call: TRBV5-1
d_call: TRBD1
clone_size: few
cdr3_aa: CASSFSGGGETQYF
cdr3_nt: TGCGCCAGCAGCTTCTCAGGGGGCGGCGAGACCCAGTACTTC

j_call: TRBJ2-4
v_call: TRBV4-3
d_call: NA
clone_size: NA
cdr3_aa: CASSQEGDGPFKNIQYF
cdr3_nt: TGCGCCAGCAGCCAAGAAGGTGACGGACCCTTTAAAAACATTCAGTACTTC

j_call: TRBJ1-3
v_call: TRBV28
d_call: NA
clone_size: NA
cdr3_aa: CASKSRHPSSGNTIYF
cdr3_nt: TGTGCCAGCAAAAGCAGGCACCCTTCCTCTGGAAACACCATATATTTT

j_call: TRBJ2-5
v_call: TRBV7-2
d_call: TRBD2
clone_size: NA
cdr3_aa: CASSLSGTRGATQYF
cdr3_nt: TGTGCCAGCAGCTTATCCGGGACTAGAGGGGCGACCCAGTACTTC

j_call: TRBJ2-7
v_call: TRBV6-6
d_call: TRBD1
clone_size: NA
cdr3_aa: CASRPGQGGSYEQYF
cdr3_nt: TGTGCCAGCAGGCCGGGACAGGGCGGCTCCTACGAGCAGTACTTC

j_call: TRBJ1-2
v_call: TRBV11-3
d_call: NA
clone_size: NA
cdr3_aa: CASSSLGTAGVGYTF
cdr3_nt: TGTGCCAGCAGCTCCCTCGGGACGGCTGGAGTAGGCTACACCTTC

j_call: TRBJ1-2
v_call: TRBV6-5
d_call: NA
clone_size: NA
cdr3_aa: CASSPVGAGYTF
cdr3_nt: TGTGCCAGCAGTCCTGTGGGGGCTGGCTACACCTTC

j_call: TRBJ1-5
v_call: TRBV19
d_call: NA
clone_size: NA
cdr3_aa: CASSPQGNQPQHF
cdr3_nt: TGTGCCAGTAGTCCTCAGGGAAATCAGCCCCAGCATTTT

j_call: TRBJ1-1
v_call: TRBV7-2
d_call: TRBD1
clone_size: NA
cdr3_aa: CASSPQGALLAFF
cdr3_nt: TGTGCCAGCAGCCCCCAGGGGGCGCTCTTAGCTTTCTTT

j_call: TRBJ2-5
v_call: TRBV19
d_call: NA
clone_size: NA
cdr3_aa: CASSIAHQETQYF
cdr3_nt: TGTGCCAGTAGTATCGCACATCAAGAGACCCAGTACTTC

j_call: TRBJ1-6
v_call: TRBV7-2
d_call: NA
clone_size: NA
cdr3_aa: CASSLGGAGSPLHF
cdr3_nt: TGTGCCAGCAGCTTGGGGGGGGCCGGTTCACCCCTCCACTTT

j_call: TRBJ1-6
v_call: TRBV5-8
d_call: NA
clone_size: NA
cdr3_aa: CASSFSVFIGDYNSPLHF
cdr3_nt: TGTGCCAGCAGCTTCTCGGTCTTTATAGGGGATTATAATTCACCCCTCCACTTT

j_call: TRBJ2-4
v_call: TRBV7-9
d_call: TRBD1
clone_size: NA
cdr3_aa: CASSLGGQGANIQYF
cdr3_nt: TGTGCCAGCAGCTTAGGGGGACAGGGGGCAAACATTCAGTACTTC

j_call: TRBJ1-2
v_call: TRBV10-2
d_call: NA
clone_size: NA
cdr3_aa: CASSDLRSGYGYTF
cdr3_nt: TGCGCCAGCAGTGACTTGAGGAGCGGCTATGGCTACACCTTC

j_call: TRBJ1-3
v_call: TRBV7-6
d_call: NA
clone_size: NA
cdr3_aa: CASSTIPGNTIYF
cdr3_nt: TGTGCCAGCAGCACCATCCCGGGGAACACCATATATTTT

j_call: TRBJ2-5
v_call: TRBV5-1
d_call: TRBD1
clone_size: NA
cdr3_aa: CASSWDGTVQETQYF
cdr3_nt: TGCGCCAGCAGCTGGGATGGGACAGTCCAAGAGACCCAGTACTTC

j_call: TRBJ1-5
v_call: TRBV19
d_call: TRBD1
clone_size: NA
cdr3_aa: CASSEGQWWPQHF
cdr3_nt: TGTGCCAGTAGTGAGGGACAGTGGTGGCCCCAGCATTTT

j_call: TRBJ2-3
v_call: TRBV4-2
d_call: TRBD2
clone_size: NA
cdr3_aa: CASSQGTSGRTDTQYF
cdr3_nt: TGTGCCAGCAGCCAAGGGACTAGCGGACGCACAGATACGCAGTATTTT

j_call: TRBJ1-6
v_call: TRBV6-5
d_call: NA
clone_size: few
cdr3_aa: CASRAAYNSPLHF
cdr3_nt: TGTGCCAGCAGAGCAGCCTATAATTCACCCCTCCACTTT

j_call: TRBJ2-2
v_call: TRBV18
d_call: NA
clone_size: NA
cdr3_aa: CASSTTPVDAITGELFF
cdr3_nt: TGTGCCAGCTCGACCACCCCTGTTGACGCCATCACCGGGGAGCTGTTTTTT

j_call: TRBJ2-7
v_call: TRBV29-1
d_call: NA
clone_size: NA
cdr3_aa: CSGRGTDRDPYEQYF
cdr3_nt: TGCAGCGGGCGCGGTACTGACCGAGACCCTTACGAGCAGTACTTC

j_call: TRBJ2-7
v_call: TRBV2
d_call: TRBD2
clone_size: NA
cdr3_aa: CASSPSGVNEQYF
cdr3_nt: TGTGCCAGCAGCCCTAGCGGGGTGAACGAGCAGTACTTC

j_call: TRBJ2-7
v_call: TRBV28
d_call: TRBD1
clone_size: NA
cdr3_aa: CASSYSGQGSYEQYF
cdr3_nt: TGTGCCAGCAGTTATTCCGGACAGGGGTCCTACGAGCAGTACTTC